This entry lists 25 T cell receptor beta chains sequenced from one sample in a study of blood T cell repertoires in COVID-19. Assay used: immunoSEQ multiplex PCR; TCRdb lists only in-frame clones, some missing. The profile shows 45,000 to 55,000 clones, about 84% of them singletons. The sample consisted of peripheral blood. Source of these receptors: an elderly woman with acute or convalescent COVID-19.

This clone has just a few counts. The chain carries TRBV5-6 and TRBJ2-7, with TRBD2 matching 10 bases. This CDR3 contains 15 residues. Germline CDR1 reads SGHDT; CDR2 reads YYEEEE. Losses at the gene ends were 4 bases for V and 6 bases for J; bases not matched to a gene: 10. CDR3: CASSRGASGSREQYV. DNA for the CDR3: TGTGCCAGCAGCCGCGGTGCTAGCGGGAGTCGCGAGCAGTACGTC.

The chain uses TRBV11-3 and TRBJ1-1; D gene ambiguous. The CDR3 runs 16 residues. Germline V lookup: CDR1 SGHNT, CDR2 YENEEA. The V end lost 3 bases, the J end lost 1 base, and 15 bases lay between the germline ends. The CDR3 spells CASSFPIGITNTEAFF. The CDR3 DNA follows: TGTGCCAGCAGCTTTCCTATCGGGATAACGAACACTGAAGCTTTCTTT. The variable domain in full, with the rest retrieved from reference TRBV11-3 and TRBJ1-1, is EAGVVQSPRYKIIEKKQPVAFWCNPISGHNTLYWYLQNLGQGPELLIRYENEEAVDDSQLPKDRFSAERLKGVDSTLKIQPAELGDSAVYLCASSFPIGITNTEAFFGQGTRLTVV.

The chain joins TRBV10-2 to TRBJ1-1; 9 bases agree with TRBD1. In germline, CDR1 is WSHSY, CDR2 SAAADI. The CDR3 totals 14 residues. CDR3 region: CAATGGTGNTEAFF. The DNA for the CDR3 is TGCGCAGCCACAGGGGGCACGGGGAACACTGAAGCTTTCTTT.

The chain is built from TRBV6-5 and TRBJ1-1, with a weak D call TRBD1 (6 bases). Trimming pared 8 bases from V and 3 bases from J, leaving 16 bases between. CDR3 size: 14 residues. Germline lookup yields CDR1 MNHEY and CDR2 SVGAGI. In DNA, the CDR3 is TGTGCCAGCGCCCTACAGGGTCCGGACACTGAAGCTTTCTTT. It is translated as CASALQGPDTEAFF.

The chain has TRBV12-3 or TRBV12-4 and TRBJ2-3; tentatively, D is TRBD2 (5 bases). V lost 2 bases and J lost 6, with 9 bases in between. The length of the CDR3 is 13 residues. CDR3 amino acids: CASSLTAGDTQYF. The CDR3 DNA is TGTGCCAGCAGTTTAACGGCGGGTGATACGCAGTATTTT.

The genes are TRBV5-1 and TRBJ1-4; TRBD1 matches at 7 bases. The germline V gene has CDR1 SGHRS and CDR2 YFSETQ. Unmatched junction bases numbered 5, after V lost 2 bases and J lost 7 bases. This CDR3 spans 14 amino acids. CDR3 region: CASSFAGGGEKLFF. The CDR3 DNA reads TGCGCCAGCAGCTTCGCAGGGGGAGGTGAAAAACTGTTTTTT.

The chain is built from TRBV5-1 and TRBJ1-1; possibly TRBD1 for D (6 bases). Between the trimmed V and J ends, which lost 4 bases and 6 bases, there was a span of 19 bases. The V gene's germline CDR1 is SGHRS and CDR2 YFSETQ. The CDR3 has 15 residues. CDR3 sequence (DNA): TGCGCCAGCAGCCCCGGACAGATTCTAATGGCTGAAGCTTTCTTT. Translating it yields CASSPGQILMAEAFF.

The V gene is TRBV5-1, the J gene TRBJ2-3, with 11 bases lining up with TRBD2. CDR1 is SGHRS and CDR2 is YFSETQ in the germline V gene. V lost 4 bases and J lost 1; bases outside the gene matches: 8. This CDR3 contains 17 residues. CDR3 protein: CASSPGGTSGRTDTQYF. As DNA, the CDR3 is TGCGCCAGCAGCCCCGGAGGGACTAGCGGACGCACAGATACGCAGTATTTT. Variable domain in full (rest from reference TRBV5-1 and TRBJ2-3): KAGVTQTPRYLIKTRGQQVTLSCSPISGHRSVSWYQQTPGQGLQFLFEYFSETQRNKGNFPGRFSGRQFSNSRSEMNVSTLELGDSALYLCASSPGGTSGRTDTQYFGPGTRLTVL.

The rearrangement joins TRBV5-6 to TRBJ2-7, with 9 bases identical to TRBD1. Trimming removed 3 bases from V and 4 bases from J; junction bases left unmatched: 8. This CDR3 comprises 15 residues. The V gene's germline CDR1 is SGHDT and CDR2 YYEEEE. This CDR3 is CASSWGGTGFYEQYF. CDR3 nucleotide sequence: TGTGCCAGCAGCTGGGGAGGGACAGGGTTTTACGAGCAGTACTTC.

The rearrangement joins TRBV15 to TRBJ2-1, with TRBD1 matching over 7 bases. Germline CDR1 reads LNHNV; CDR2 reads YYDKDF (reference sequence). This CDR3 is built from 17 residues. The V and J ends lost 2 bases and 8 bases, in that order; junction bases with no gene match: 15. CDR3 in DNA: TGTGCCACCAGCAGAACCTTAGACAGGGTATCTATTGATGAGCAGTTCTTC. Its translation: CATSRTLDRVSIDEQFF.

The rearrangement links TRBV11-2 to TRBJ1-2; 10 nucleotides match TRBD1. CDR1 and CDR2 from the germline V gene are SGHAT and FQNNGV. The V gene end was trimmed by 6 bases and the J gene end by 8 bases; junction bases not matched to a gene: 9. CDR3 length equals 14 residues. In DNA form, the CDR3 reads TGTGCCAGCAGACCCGACAGGGGGCTGGGAGGCTACACCTTC. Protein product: CASRPDRGLGGYTF.

The CDR3 loop is CASSYDGSGNNEQFF. The CDR3 DNA is TGTGCCAGCAGTTACGATGGGAGCGGGAACAATGAGCAGTTCTTC. The V gene is TRBV6-6, the J gene TRBJ2-1; 7 bases are shared with TRBD2. The V gene end was trimmed by 2 bases and the J gene end by 5 bases; junction bases not matched to a gene: 6. The CDR3 sequence is 15 residues long. Germline CDR1 is MNHNY and CDR2 is SVGAGI (reference sequence).

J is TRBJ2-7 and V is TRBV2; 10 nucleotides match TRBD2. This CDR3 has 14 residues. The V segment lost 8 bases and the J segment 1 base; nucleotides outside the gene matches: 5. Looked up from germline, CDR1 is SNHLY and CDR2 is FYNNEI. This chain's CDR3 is CASDETSGSYEQYV. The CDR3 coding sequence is TGTGCCAGCGACGAGACTAGCGGGTCCTACGAGCAGTACGTC.

The DNA for the CDR3 is TGTGCCAGCAGCCAGGGACACTACACAGATACGCAGTATTTT. This encodes CASSQGHYTDTQYF. The rearrangement joins TRBV5-4 to TRBJ2-3; tentatively, D is TRBD1 (6 bases). This CDR3 has 14 amino acids. The germline gives CDR1 SGHNT, CDR2 YYREEE (reference sequence). The V end was cut by 4 bases, the J end by 2 bases, with 11 bases between.

The DNA for the CDR3 is TGTGCCGCGACAGGGGAGAGAGGGGTCTCACCCCTCCACTTT. As protein: CAATGERGVSPLHF. The chain is built from TRBV6-5 and TRBJ1-6; 8 nucleotides line up with TRBD1. The CDR3 extends over 14 amino acids. Germline V gene data show CDR1 as MNHEY and CDR2 as SVGAGI. The junction had 13 bases not matched to a gene; V was cut back by 11 bases and J by 10 bases.

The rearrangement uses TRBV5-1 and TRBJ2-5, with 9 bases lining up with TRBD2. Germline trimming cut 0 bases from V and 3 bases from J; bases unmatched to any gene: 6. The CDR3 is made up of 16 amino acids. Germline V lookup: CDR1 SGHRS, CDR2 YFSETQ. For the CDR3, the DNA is TGCGCCAGCAGCTTGGTGACTAGCGGAGGGGAAGAGACCCAGTACTTC. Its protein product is CASSLVTSGGEETQYF.

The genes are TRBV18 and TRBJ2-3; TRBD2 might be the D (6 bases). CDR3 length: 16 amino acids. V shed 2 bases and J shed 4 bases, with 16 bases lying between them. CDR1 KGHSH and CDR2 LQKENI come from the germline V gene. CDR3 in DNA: TGTGCCAGCTCACCAAGCCTAGCGACAAAGGCAGATACGCAGTATTTT. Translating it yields CASSPSLATKADTQYF.

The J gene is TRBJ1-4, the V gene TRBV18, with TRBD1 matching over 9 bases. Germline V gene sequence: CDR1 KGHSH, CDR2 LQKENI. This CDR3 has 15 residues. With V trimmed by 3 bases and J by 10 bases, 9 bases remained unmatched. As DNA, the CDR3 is TGTGCCAGCTCACCCGAACAGGGGGCGCGGGGAAAACTGTTTTTT. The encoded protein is CASSPEQGARGKLFF.

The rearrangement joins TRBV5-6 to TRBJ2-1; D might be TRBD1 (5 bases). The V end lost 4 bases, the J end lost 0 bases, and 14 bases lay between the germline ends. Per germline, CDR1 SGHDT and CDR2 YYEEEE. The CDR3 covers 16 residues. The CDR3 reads CASSPGSGSSYNEQFF. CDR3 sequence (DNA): TGTGCCAGCAGCCCAGGGTCGGGTAGCTCCTACAATGAGCAGTTCTTC.

The CDR3 loop is CASRLIRGETQYF. CDR3 DNA sequence: TGTGCCAGCAGACTTATTAGGGGCGAGACCCAGTACTTC. This sequence joins TRBV6-5 and TRBJ2-5; TRBD1 is a possible D gene (5 bases). Germline V gene data show CDR1 as MNHEY and CDR2 as SVGAGI. The ends were cut back, 6 bases at V and 5 bases at J, with 13 bases in the middle. CDR3 length: 13 amino acids.

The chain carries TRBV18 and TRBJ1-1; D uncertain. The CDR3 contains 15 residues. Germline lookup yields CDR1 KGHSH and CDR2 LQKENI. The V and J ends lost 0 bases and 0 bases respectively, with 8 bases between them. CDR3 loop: CASSPPGVMNTEAFF. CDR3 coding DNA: TGTGCCAGCTCACCACCCGGGGTTATGAACACTGAAGCTTTCTTT. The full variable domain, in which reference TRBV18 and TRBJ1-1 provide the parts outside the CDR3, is NAGVMQNPRHLVRRRGQEARLRCSPMKGHSHVYWYRQLPEEGLKFMVYLQKENIIDESGMPKERFSAEFPKEGPSILRIQQVVRGDSAAYFCASSPPGVMNTEAFFGQGTRLTVV.

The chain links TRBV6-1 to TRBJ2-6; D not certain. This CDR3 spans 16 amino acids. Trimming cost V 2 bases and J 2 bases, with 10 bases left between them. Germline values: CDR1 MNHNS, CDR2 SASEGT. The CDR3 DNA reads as TGTGCCAGCAGTGAAACCCCGTTAGCTGGGGCCAACGTCCTGACTTTC. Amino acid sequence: CASSETPLAGANVLTF.

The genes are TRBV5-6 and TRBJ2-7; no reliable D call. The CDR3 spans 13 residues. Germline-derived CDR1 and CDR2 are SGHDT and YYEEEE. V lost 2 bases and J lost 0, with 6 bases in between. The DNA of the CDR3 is TGTGCCAGCAGCTTAATGAGCTCCTACGAGCAGTACTTC. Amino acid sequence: CASSLMSSYEQYF. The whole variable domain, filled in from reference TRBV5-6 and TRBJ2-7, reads DAGVTQSPTHLIKTRGQQVTLRCSPKSGHDTVSWYQQALGQGPQFIFQYYEEEERQRGNFPDRFSGHQFPNYSSELNVNALLLGDSALYLCASSLMSSYEQYFGPGTRLTVT.

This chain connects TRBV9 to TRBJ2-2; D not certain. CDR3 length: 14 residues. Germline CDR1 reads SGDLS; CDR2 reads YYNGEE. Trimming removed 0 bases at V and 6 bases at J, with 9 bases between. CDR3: CASSVATGPGELFF. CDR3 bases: TGTGCCAGCAGCGTAGCTACGGGTCCCGGGGAGCTGTTTTTT.

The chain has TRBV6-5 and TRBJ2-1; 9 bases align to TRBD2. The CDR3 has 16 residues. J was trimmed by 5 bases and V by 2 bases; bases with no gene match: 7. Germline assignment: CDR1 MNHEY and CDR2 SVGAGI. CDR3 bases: TGTGCCAGCAGTTACGGGCGACTAGCGGTTAACAATGAGCAGTTCTTC. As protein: CASSYGRLAVNNEQFF.